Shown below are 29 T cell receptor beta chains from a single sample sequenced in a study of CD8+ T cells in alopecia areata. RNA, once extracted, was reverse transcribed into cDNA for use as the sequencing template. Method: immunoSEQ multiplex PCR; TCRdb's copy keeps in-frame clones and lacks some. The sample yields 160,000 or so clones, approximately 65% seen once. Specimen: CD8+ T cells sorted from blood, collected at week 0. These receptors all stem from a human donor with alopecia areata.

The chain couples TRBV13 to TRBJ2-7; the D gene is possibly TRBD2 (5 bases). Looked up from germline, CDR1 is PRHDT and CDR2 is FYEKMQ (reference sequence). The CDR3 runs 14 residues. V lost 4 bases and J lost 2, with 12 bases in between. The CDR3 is CASSSRQEAYEQYF. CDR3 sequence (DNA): TGTGCCAGCAGCTCTCGGCAGGAGGCCTACGAGCAGTACTTC.

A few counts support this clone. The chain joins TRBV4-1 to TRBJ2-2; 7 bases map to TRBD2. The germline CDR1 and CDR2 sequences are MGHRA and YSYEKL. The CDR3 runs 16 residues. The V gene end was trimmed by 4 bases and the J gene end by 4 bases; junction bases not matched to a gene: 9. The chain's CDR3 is CASSRGVLAGTGELFF. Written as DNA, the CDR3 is TGCGCCAGCAGCCGCGGGGTCTTAGCGGGCACCGGGGAGCTGTTTTTT.

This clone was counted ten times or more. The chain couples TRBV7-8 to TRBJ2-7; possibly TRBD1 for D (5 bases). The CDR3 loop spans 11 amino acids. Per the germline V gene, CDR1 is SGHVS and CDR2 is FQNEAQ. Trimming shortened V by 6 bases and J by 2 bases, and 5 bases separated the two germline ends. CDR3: CASRQAYEQYF. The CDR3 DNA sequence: TGTGCCAGCAGACAGGCCTACGAGCAGTACTTC.

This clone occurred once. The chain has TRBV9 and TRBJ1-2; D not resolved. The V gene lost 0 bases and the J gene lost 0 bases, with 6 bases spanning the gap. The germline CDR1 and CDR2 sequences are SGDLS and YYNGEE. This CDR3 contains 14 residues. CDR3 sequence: CASSVVGSNYGYTF. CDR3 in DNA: TGTGCCAGCAGCGTAGTGGGATCTAACTATGGCTACACCTTC.

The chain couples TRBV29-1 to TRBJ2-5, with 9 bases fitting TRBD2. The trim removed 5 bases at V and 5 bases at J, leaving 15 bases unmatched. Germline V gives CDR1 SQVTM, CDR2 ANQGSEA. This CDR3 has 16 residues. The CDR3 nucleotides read TGCAGCGTTAAGTTTCCAGCGGGGGGACCCAGGGAGACCCAGTACTTC. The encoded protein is CSVKFPAGGPRETQYF.

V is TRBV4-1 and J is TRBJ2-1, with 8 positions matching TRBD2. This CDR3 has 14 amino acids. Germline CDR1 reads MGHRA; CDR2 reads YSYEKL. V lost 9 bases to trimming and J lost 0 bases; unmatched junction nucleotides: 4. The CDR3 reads CASTGTSSYNEQFF. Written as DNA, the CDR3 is TGCGCCAGTACCGGGACTAGCTCCTACAATGAGCAGTTCTTC.

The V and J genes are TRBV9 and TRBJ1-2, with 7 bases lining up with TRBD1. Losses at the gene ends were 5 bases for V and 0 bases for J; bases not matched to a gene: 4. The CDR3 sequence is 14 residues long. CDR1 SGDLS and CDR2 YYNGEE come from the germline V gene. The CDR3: CASRGTDPNYGYTF. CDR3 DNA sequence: TGTGCCAGCAGGGGGACAGACCCTAACTATGGCTACACCTTC.

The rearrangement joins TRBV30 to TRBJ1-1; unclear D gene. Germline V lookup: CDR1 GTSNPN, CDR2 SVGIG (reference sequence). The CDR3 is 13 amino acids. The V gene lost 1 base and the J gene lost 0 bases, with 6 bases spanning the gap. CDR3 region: CAWSEGLNTEAFF. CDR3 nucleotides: TGTGCCTGGAGTGAAGGACTGAACACTGAAGCTTTCTTT.

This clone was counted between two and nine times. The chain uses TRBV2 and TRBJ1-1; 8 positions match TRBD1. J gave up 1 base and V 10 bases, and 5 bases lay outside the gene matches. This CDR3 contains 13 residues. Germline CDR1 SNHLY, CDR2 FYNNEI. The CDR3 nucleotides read TGTGCCACAGGGGGCGCAGGGAACACTGAAGCTTTCTTT. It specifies CATGGAGNTEAFF.

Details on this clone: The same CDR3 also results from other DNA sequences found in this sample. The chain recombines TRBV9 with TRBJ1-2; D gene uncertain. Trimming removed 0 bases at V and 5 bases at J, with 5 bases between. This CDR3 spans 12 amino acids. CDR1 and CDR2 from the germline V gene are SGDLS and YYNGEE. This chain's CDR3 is CASSVGGYGYTF. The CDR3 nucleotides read TGTGCCAGCAGCGTAGGAGGGTATGGCTACACCTTC.

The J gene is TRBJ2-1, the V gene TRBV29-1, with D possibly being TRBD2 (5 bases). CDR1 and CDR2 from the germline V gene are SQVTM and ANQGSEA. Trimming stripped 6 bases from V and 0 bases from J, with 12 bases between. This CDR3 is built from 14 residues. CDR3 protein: CSVDGVSSYNEQFF. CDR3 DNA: TGCAGCGTGGACGGGGTTAGCTCCTACAATGAGCAGTTCTTC.

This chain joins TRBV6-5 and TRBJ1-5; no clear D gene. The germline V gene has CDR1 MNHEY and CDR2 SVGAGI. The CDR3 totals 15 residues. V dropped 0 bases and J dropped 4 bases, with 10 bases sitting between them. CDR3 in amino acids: CASSYSSALNQPQHF. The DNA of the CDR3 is TGTGCCAGCAGTTACTCGTCGGCATTAAATCAGCCCCAGCATTTT.

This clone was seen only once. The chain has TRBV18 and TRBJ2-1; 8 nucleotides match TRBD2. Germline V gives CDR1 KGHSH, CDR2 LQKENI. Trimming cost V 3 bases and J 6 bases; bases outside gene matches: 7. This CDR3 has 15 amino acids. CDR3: CASSPRGGHGNEQFF. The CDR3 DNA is TGTGCCAGCTCACCCCGGGGGGGCCATGGCAATGAGCAGTTCTTC.

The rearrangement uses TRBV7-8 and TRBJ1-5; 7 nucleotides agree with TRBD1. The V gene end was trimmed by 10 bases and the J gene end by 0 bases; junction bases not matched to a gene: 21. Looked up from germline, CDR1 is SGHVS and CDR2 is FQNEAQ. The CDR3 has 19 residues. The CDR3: CATGRGQWDKYGSNQPQHF. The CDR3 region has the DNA TGTGCCACCGGGAGGGGACAGTGGGACAAGTACGGTAGCAATCAGCCCCAGCATTTT.

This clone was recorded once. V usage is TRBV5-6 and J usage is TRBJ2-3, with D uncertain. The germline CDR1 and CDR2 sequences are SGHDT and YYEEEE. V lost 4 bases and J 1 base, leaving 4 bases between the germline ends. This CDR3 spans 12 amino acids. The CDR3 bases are TGTGCCAGCAGCCCCGGCACAGATACGCAGTATTTT. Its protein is CASSPGTDTQYF.

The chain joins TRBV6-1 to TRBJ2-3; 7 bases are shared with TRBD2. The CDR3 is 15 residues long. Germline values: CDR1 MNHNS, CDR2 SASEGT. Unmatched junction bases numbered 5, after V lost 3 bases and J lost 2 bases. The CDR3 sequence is CASSELGGDTDTQYF. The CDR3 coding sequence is TGTGCCAGCAGTGAGCTGGGGGGGGACACAGATACGCAGTATTTT.

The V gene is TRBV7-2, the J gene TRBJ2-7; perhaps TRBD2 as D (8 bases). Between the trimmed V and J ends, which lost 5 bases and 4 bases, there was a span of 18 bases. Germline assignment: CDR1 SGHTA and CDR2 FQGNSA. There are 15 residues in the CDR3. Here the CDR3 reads CASSPPGGGGYEQYF. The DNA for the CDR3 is TGTGCCAGCAGCCCCCCGGGAGGGGGCGGGTACGAGCAGTACTTC. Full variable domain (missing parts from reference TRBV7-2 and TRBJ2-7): GAGVSQSPSNKVTEKGKDVELRCDPISGHTALYWYRQSLGQGLEFLIYFQGNSAPDKSGLPSDRFSAERTGGSVSTLTIQRTQQEDSAVYLCASSPPGGGGYEQYFGPGTRLTVT.

The CDR3 DNA sequence: TGTGCCAGCAGCTCACCCGGGGAGGGGAGTTGGACTAATGAAAAACTGTTTTTT. This translates into CASSSPGEGSWTNEKLFF. The V and J genes are TRBV9 and TRBJ1-4, with D possibly TRBD1 on 5 matching bases. The CDR3 extends over 18 amino acids. In germline, CDR1 is SGDLS, CDR2 YYNGEE. V gave up 4 bases and J gave up 2 bases, with 21 bases separating them.

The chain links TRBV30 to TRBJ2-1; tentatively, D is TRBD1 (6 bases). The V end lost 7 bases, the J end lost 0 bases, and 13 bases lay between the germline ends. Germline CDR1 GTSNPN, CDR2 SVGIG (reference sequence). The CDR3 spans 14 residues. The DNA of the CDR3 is TGTGCCTCGGACAGAGGAAGCTCCTACAATGAGCAGTTCTTC. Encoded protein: CASDRGSSYNEQFF.

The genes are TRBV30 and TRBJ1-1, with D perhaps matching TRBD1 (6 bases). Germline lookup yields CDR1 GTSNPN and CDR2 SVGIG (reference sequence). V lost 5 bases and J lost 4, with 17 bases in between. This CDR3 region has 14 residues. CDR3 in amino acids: CAWDGGEGGTEAFF. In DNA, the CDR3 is TGTGCCTGGGACGGGGGAGAGGGGGGCACTGAAGCTTTCTTT. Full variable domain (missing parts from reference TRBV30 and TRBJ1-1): SQTIHQWPATLVQPVGSPLSLECTVEGTSNPNLYWYRQAAGRGLQLLFYSVGIGQISSEVPQNLSASRPQDRQFILSSKKLLLSDSGFYLCAWDGGEGGTEAFFGQGTRLTVV.

The DNA for the CDR3 is TGTGCCAGCAGCTTAGGCGGACAGGGGAGGAATACGCAGTATTTT. This translates into CASSLGGQGRNTQYF. The chain uses TRBV13 and TRBJ2-3; 9 bases line up with TRBD1. Germline loops: CDR1 PRHDT, CDR2 FYEKMQ (reference sequence). V gave up 0 bases and J gave up 7 bases; unmatched junction bases: 5. This CDR3 is 15 amino acids long.

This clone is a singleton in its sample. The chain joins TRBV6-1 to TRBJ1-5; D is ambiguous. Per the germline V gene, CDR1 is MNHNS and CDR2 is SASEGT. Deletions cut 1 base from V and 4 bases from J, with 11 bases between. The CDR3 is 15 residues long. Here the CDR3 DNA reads TGTGCCAGCAGTGAAGATGGGGTGTCGAATCAGCCCCAGCATTTT. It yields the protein CASSEDGVSNQPQHF.

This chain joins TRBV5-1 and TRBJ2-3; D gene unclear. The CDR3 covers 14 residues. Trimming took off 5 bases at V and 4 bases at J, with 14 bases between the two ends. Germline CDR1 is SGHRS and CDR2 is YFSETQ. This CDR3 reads CASSLVGYADTQYF. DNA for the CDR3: TGCGCCAGCAGTCTGGTTGGGTACGCAGATACGCAGTATTTT. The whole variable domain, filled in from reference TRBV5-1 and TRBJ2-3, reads KAGVTQTPRYLIKTRGQQVTLSCSPISGHRSVSWYQQTPGQGLQFLFEYFSETQRNKGNFPGRFSGRQFSNSRSEMNVSTLELGDSALYLCASSLVGYADTQYFGPGTRLTVL.

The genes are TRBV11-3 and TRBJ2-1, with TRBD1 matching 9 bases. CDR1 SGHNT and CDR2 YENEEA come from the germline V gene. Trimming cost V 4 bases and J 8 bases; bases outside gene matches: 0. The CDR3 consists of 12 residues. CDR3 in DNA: TGTGCCAGCAGCTGGGACAGGGATGAGCAGTTCTTC. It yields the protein CASSWDRDEQFF.

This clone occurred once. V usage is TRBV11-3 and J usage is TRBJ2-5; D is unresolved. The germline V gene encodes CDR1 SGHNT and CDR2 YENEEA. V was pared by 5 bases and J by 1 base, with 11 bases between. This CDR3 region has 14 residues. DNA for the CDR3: TGTGCCAGCAGCGTCGAGGATGCCCAAGAGACCCAGTACTTC. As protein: CASSVEDAQETQYF.

Written as DNA, the CDR3 is TGTGCCAGCAGCGCGGGACAGCGAGCTAACTATGGCTACACCTTC. Its translation: CASSAGQRANYGYTF. V is TRBV9 and J is TRBJ1-2; 7 bases align to TRBD1. CDR1 is SGDLS and CDR2 is YYNGEE in the germline V gene. With 3 bases clipped from V and 0 bases from J, the junction kept 5 bases outside the gene matches. The CDR3 spans 15 residues. Full variable domain (outside the CDR3, taken from reference TRBV9 and TRBJ1-2): DSGVTQTPKHLITATGQRVTLRCSPRSGDLSVYWYQQSLDQGLQFLIQYYNGEERAKGNILERFSAQQFPDLHSELNLSSLELGDSALYFCASSAGQRANYGYTFGSGTRLTVV.

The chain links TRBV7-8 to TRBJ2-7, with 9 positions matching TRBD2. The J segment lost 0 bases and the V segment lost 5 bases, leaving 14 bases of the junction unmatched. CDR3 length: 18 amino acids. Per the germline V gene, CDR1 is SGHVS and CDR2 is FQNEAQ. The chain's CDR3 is CASSQPPSGASFSYEQYF. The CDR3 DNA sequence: TGTGCCAGCAGCCAGCCTCCTAGCGGGGCTTCATTCTCCTACGAGCAGTACTTC.

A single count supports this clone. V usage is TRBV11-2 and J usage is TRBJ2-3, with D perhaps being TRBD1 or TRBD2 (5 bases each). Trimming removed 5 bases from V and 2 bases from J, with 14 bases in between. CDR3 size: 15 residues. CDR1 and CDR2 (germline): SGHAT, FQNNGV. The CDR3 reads CASSEEGSATDTQYF. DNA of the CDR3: TGTGCCAGCAGCGAAGAGGGGTCGGCCACAGATACGCAGTATTTT. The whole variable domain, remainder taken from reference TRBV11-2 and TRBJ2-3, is EAGVAQSPRYKIIEKRQSVAFWCNPISGHATLYWYQQILGQGPKLLIQFQNNGVVDDSQLPKDRFSAERLKGVDSTLKIQPAKLEDSAVYLCASSEEGSATDTQYFGPGTRLTVL.

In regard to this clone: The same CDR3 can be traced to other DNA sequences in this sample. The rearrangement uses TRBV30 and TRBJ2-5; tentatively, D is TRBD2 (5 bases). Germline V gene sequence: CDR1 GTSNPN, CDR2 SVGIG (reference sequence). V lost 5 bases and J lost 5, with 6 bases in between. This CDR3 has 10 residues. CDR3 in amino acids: CAWSGETQYF. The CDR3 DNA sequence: TGTGCCTGGTCGGGGGAGACCCAGTACTTC.